One sample yielded the 24 T cell receptor beta chains listed below, sequenced in a study of cytomegalovirus exposure and HLA in healthy donors. Both 60 Vbeta primers and 13 Jbeta primers went into the PCR. TCRdb's copy holds only in-frame clones and misses some; the assay was immunoSEQ multiplex PCR. The repertoire shows roughly 100,000 clones; the top ten hold over 15%. The sequenced material came from PBMCs. The receptors originated from a man in his fifties or sixties in good health and CMV-seropositive.

The chain combines TRBV30 with TRBJ1-1; possible D gene TRBD1, 6 bases. Looked up from germline, CDR1 is GTSNPN and CDR2 is SVGIG (reference sequence). Trimming removed 1 base at V and 5 bases at J, with 11 bases between. The CDR3 is 13 amino acids. This CDR3 is CAWSGHRVTEAFF. The CDR3 DNA reads TGTGCCTGGAGTGGGCACAGGGTGACTGAAGCTTTCTTT.

J is TRBJ1-2 and V is TRBV28; 8 nucleotides line up with TRBD1. V dropped 4 bases and J dropped 5; count of bases not matched to a gene: 15. Germline CDR1 MDHEN, CDR2 SYDVKM. CDR3 length: 17 residues. The CDR3 region has the DNA TGTGCCAGCAGTTCCTCACACACAGGGGGAATGGGGTATGGCTACACCTTC. As protein: CASSSSHTGGMGYGYTF.

The chain carries TRBV19 and TRBJ2-7; 10 bases line up with TRBD2. The CDR3 sequence is 16 residues long. Looked up from germline, CDR1 is LNHDA and CDR2 is SQIVND (reference sequence). The V and J ends lost 4 bases and 2 bases, in that order; junction bases with no gene match: 8. The CDR3 nucleotides are TGTGCCAGTAGTACTACGAGCGGGAGGGGAACCTACGAGCAGTACTTC. It encodes CASSTTSGRGTYEQYF.

This chain links TRBV30 with TRBJ1-1; D is undetermined. Germline V lookup: CDR1 GTSNPN, CDR2 SVGIG (reference sequence). The V end was cut by 7 bases, the J end by 10 bases, with 19 bases between. The CDR3 sequence is 12 residues long. This chain's CDR3 is CASREGPAAAFF. As DNA, the CDR3 is TGTGCCTCTCGAGAGGGCCCGGCGGCAGCTTTCTTT.

The chain joins TRBV5-1 to TRBJ2-3; D unclear. Germline loops: CDR1 SGHRS, CDR2 YFSETQ. V was pared by 0 bases and J by 0 bases, with 8 bases between. The CDR3 totals 15 residues. CDR3 DNA sequence: TGCGCCAGCAGCTTGGCGCAGGCCAGCACAGATACGCAGTATTTT. This encodes CASSLAQASTDTQYF.

The rearrangement joins TRBV5-1 to TRBJ2-5, with D perhaps matching TRBD2 (6 bases). Between the trimmed V and J ends, which lost 7 bases and 5 bases, there was a span of 12 bases. Germline V lookup: CDR1 SGHRS, CDR2 YFSETQ. The CDR3 loop spans 12 amino acids. The CDR3 sequence is CASQSEGETQYF. The DNA for the CDR3 is TGCGCCAGCCAATCGGAGGGGGAGACCCAGTACTTC.

This chain uses TRBV5-1 with TRBJ2-6, with 8 bases identical to TRBD1. The V gene's germline CDR1 is SGHRS and CDR2 YFSETQ. This CDR3 contains 17 residues. J was trimmed by 2 bases and V by 1 base; bases with no gene match: 5. CDR3 DNA: TGCGCCAGCAGCTTGTCCGGACAGGGTACTGGGGCCAACGTCCTGACTTTC. Translation: CASSLSGQGTGANVLTF. Looking up the rest from reference TRBV5-1 and TRBJ2-6 gives the full variable domain: KAGVTQTPRYLIKTRGQQVTLSCSPISGHRSVSWYQQTPGQGLQFLFEYFSETQRNKGNFPGRFSGRQFSNSRSEMNVSTLELGDSALYLCASSLSGQGTGANVLTFGAGSRLTVL.

V usage is TRBV7-8 and J usage is TRBJ1-1, with TRBD1 identical over 8 bases. The V gene's germline CDR1 is SGHVS and CDR2 FQNEAQ. This CDR3 has 18 residues. V trimming: 5 bases; J trimming: 0 bases; junction bases outside the gene matches: 14. CDR3 amino acids: CASSTGYRGEVMNTEAFF. The CDR3 DNA is TGTGCCAGCAGCACCGGGTACAGGGGGGAAGTCATGAACACTGAAGCTTTCTTT.

The V call is TRBV19, the J call TRBJ1-2; the D gene is possibly TRBD1 (5 bases). CDR1 LNHDA and CDR2 SQIVND come from the germline V gene (reference sequence). This CDR3 spans 13 amino acids. Trimming removed 4 bases from V and 6 bases from J, with 12 bases in between. The CDR3 nucleotides read TGTGCCAGTAGTAAGGGCGACAGCGATGGCTACACCTTC. It specifies CASSKGDSDGYTF.

The V and J genes are TRBV4-3 and TRBJ2-1; TRBD1 might be the D (6 bases). CDR3 length: 15 amino acids. Germline CDR1 is LGHNA and CDR2 is YSLEER. V lost 0 bases and J lost 9, with 15 bases in between. For the CDR3, the DNA is TGCGCCAGCAGCCAAGATGGGGGCGGCCAGGCTGAGCAGTTCTTC. This translates into CASSQDGGGQAEQFF.

The gene calls are TRBV5-1 and TRBJ2-7; TRBD1 agrees at 9 bases. The V segment lost 4 bases and the J segment 3 bases; nucleotides outside the gene matches: 11. Germline V gene sequence: CDR1 SGHRS, CDR2 YFSETQ. There are 16 residues in the CDR3. The CDR3 sequence: CASSPNGQGSFYEQYF. In DNA, the CDR3 is TGCGCCAGCAGCCCGAACGGACAGGGGTCGTTCTACGAGCAGTACTTC.

The V and J genes are TRBV5-6 and TRBJ1-1; D not certain. V was trimmed by 0 bases and J by 4 bases, leaving 13 bases between them. The CDR3 length is 15 residues. The V gene's germline CDR1 is SGHDT and CDR2 YYEEEE. CDR3 sequence: CASSLGYRGSTEAFF. The CDR3 DNA is TGTGCCAGCAGCTTGGGTTACCGTGGTAGCACTGAAGCTTTCTTT.

J is TRBJ2-1 and V is TRBV6-1; D uncertain. CDR3 size: 14 residues. V lost 6 bases, J lost 2 bases, and 11 bases lay in between. Germline CDR1 MNHNS, CDR2 SASEGT. The CDR3 nucleotides are TGTGCCAGCAGGGCTTTGGAGACCTACAATGAGCAGTTCTTC. As protein: CASRALETYNEQFF.

The chain links TRBV9 to TRBJ1-2; D not resolved. The CDR3 is 13 amino acids. V was clipped by 3 bases and J by 4 bases, with 10 bases between them. CDR1 is SGDLS, CDR2 YYNGEE, per germline. CDR3 sequence: CASSDGGGYGYTF. DNA for the CDR3: TGTGCCAGCAGCGACGGTGGTGGCTATGGCTACACCTTC.

The V call is TRBV11-3, the J call TRBJ1-2, with D uncertain. The CDR3 runs 14 residues. Trimming stripped 4 bases from V and 7 bases from J, with 16 bases between. Germline V gene data show CDR1 as SGHNT and CDR2 as YENEEA. The CDR3 DNA sequence: TGTGCCAGCAGCTCGGGCGGGGAAGGTGGTGGCTACACCTTC. Amino acids: CASSSGGEGGGYTF. The entire variable domain, with the rest obtained from reference TRBV11-3 and TRBJ1-2, is as follows: EAGVVQSPRYKIIEKKQPVAFWCNPISGHNTLYWYLQNLGQGPELLIRYENEEAVDDSQLPKDRFSAERLKGVDSTLKIQPAELGDSAVYLCASSSGGEGGGYTFGSGTRLTVV.

This chain connects TRBV9 to TRBJ1-2; 10 bases are shared with TRBD1. Looked up from germline, CDR1 is SGDLS and CDR2 is YYNGEE. This CDR3 has 15 residues. Trimming removed 2 bases from V and 3 bases from J; junction bases left unmatched: 4. The CDR3 spells CASSVSGQGHYGYTF. CDR3 DNA sequence: TGTGCCAGCAGCGTCTCGGGACAGGGGCACTATGGCTACACCTTC.

V is TRBV2 and J is TRBJ2-1, with D possibly being TRBD2 (6 bases). V was clipped by 3 bases and J by 3 bases, with 6 bases between them. Germline assignment: CDR1 SNHLY and CDR2 FYNNEI. CDR3 length equals 13 residues. The chain's CDR3 is CASSDGGYNEQFF. The CDR3 DNA reads TGTGCCAGCAGTGACGGGGGCTACAATGAGCAGTTCTTC.

This rearrangement joins TRBV18 to TRBJ2-7, with D possibly being TRBD1 (6 bases). Trimming took off 4 bases at V and 2 bases at J, with 15 bases between the two ends. The CDR3 spans 15 residues. Germline CDR1 reads KGHSH; CDR2 reads LQKENI. Here the CDR3 reads CASSRGRAGTYEQYF. CDR3 bases: TGTGCCAGCTCACGGGGGCGGGCAGGCACCTACGAGCAGTACTTC. The entire variable domain, with the rest obtained from reference TRBV18 and TRBJ2-7, is as follows: NAGVMQNPRHLVRRRGQEARLRCSPMKGHSHVYWYRQLPEEGLKFMVYLQKENIIDESGMPKERFSAEFPKEGPSILRIQQVVRGDSAAYFCASSRGRAGTYEQYFGPGTRLTVT.

The J gene is TRBJ2-7, the V gene TRBV2; 9 nucleotides match TRBD2. The trim removed 4 bases at V and 2 bases at J, leaving 9 bases unmatched. Germline lookup yields CDR1 SNHLY and CDR2 FYNNEI. CDR3 length: 16 residues. DNA of the CDR3: TGTGCCAGCAGTGCAGAATGGCGGGAGGGCCCCTACGAGCAGTACTTC. Its translation is CASSAEWREGPYEQYF.

This chain uses TRBV7-9 with TRBJ1-4; 8 bases align to TRBD1. The CDR3 runs to 14 residues. The germline V gene has CDR1 SEHNR and CDR2 FQNEAQ (reference sequence). Germline trimming cut 5 bases from V and 6 bases from J; bases unmatched to any gene: 5. DNA for the CDR3: TGTGCCAGCAGCCGGACAGGGTCTGATGAAAAACTGTTTTTT. It specifies CASSRTGSDEKLFF.

This chain connects TRBV6-6 to TRBJ1-2, with D uncertain. This CDR3 has 14 amino acids. Germline CDR1 and CDR2: MNHNY and SVGAGI (reference sequence). Trimming shortened V by 1 base and J by 4 bases, and 10 bases separated the two germline ends. CDR3 DNA: TGTGCCAGCAGTTACTTTCCGGAGTCCTATGGCTACACCTTC. Translated, it gives CASSYFPESYGYTF.

V and J are TRBV2 and TRBJ1-5; 7 bases line up with TRBD1. CDR1 is SNHLY, CDR2 FYNNEI, per germline. With 6 bases clipped from V and 0 bases from J, the junction kept 5 bases outside the gene matches. The CDR3 has 15 residues. The CDR3 is CASRGTANSNQPQHF. The CDR3, as DNA: TGTGCCAGCAGGGGGACAGCTAATAGCAATCAGCCCCAGCATTTT.

In DNA form, the CDR3 reads TGTGCCAGCAGGTCCGGGACAGTTACCTACGAGCAGTACTTC. This gives the protein CASRSGTVTYEQYF. The rearrangement links TRBV2 to TRBJ2-7, with 7 positions matching TRBD1. This CDR3 comprises 14 residues. With 6 bases clipped from V and 2 bases from J, the junction kept 7 bases outside the gene matches. The germline V gene has CDR1 SNHLY and CDR2 FYNNEI.

This chain's CDR3 is CASTQGQLGTGELFF. The CDR3 DNA sequence: TGTGCCAGCACCCAGGGCCAGCTGGGCACCGGGGAGCTGTTTTTT. The chain has TRBV9 and TRBJ2-2; weak D call: TRBD1 (5 bases). The CDR3 has 15 residues. V lost 6 bases and J 4 bases, leaving 16 bases between the germline ends. The V gene's germline CDR1 is SGDLS and CDR2 YYNGEE.